The rows below give T cell receptor beta chains drawn from one sample of a study of regulatory T cells in long-lasting Graves disease. Each CDR3 protein is one row after TCRdb ran MiXCR on the multiplex PCR reads. The sample yields a few hundred thousand distinct CDR3 sequences, 20% to 25% seen once. The material was peripheral blood mononuclear cells (PBMCs), obtained at new diagnosis, from a patient treated with antithyroid drugs. The origin of the receptors is a female donor with Graves disease. The CDR3 runs from the conserved cysteine through the conserved F or W. The order of the fields is V gene, D gene, clone size, J gene, CDR3 protein, CDR3 DNA. A D gene is named only where the DNA matches it firmly. Clone size appears in some rows only: once, few, many, or a class for an expanded clone.

TRBV3-1	TRBD1	many	TRBJ1-1	CASSRSGQGYTEAFF	TGTGCCAGCAGCCGCAGCGGACAGGGGTACACTGAAGCTTTCTTT
TRBV20-1	NA	many	TRBJ2-7	CSARDPPPSGNEQYF	TGCAGTGCTAGAGATCCCCCCCCCAGCGGTAACGAGCAGTACTTC
TRBV2	TRBD1	many	TRBJ1-6	CASNVQGDDSPLHF	TGTGCCAGCAACGTACAGGGGGACGATTCACCCCTCCACTTT
TRBV19	TRBD1	NA	TRBJ1-4	CASSSGQGARNEKLFF	TGTGCCAGTAGTTCTGGACAGGGGGCTCGGAATGAAAAACTGTTTTTT
TRBV7-9	NA	many	TRBJ1-3	CAAGFGNTIYF	TGTGCCGCAGGTTTCGGAAACACCATATATTTT
TRBV28	NA	many	TRBJ1-1	CASSLGPSEAFF	TGTGCCAGCAGTTTGGGACCCTCTGAAGCTTTCTTT
TRBV6-1	TRBD1	NA	TRBJ2-2	CASRYLDRGTENTGELFF	TGTGCCAGCCGCTACTTAGACAGGGGGACAGAGAACACCGGGGAGCTGTTTTTT
TRBV4-3	NA	many	TRBJ2-2	CASSSIAGTGELFF	TGCGCCAGCAGCTCCATCGCGGGGACCGGGGAGCTGTTTTTT
TRBV7-9	TRBD2	NA	TRBJ2-5	CASSLAGLAGALRQETQYF	TGTGCCAGCAGCTTAGCAGGACTAGCGGGAGCGCTACGCCAAGAGACCCAGTACTTC
TRBV7-9	NA	NA	TRBJ1-2	CASSSGDGGAAGYTF	TGTGCCAGCAGCTCGGGGGACGGGGGCGCGGCTGGCTACACCTTC
TRBV6-2/TRBV6-3	NA	many	TRBJ1-1	CASSYLVRGNTEAFF	TGTGCCAGCAGTTACCTTGTACGGGGGAACACTGAAGCTTTCTTT
TRBV7-2	TRBD1	NA	TRBJ2-1	CASSQGASNEQFF	TGTGCCAGCAGCCAGGGGGCTTCCAATGAGCAGTTCTTC
TRBV20-1	NA	many	TRBJ1-1	CSARGGNTEAFF	TGCAGTGCTAGAGGCGGGAACACTGAAGCTTTCTTT
TRBV12-3/TRBV12-4	NA	NA	TRBJ2-5	CASSAVVQRETQYF	TGTGCCAGCAGTGCGGTTGTCCAGCGGGAGACCCAGTACTTC
TRBV4-1	TRBD1	many	TRBJ2-1	CASSPRGLTYNEQFF	TGCGCCAGCAGCCCCAGGGGGCTCACCTACAATGAGCAGTTCTTC
TRBV20-1	NA	many	TRBJ2-7	CSAREDGYSYEQYF	TGCAGTGCTAGAGAGGACGGTTATTCCTACGAGCAGTACTTC
TRBV6-1	TRBD2	NA	TRBJ2-1	CASGAGTSGIYNEQFF	TGTGCCAGCGGGGCCGGGACTAGCGGGATTTACAATGAGCAGTTCTTC
TRBV11-3	NA	many	TRBJ2-2	CASSWSNTGELFF	TGTGCCAGCAGCTGGTCGAACACCGGGGAGCTGTTTTTT
TRBV6-5	TRBD1	many	TRBJ2-5	CASSLLGQGKETQYF	TGTGCCAGCAGTTTACTCGGACAGGGTAAAGAGACCCAGTACTTC
TRBV20-1	TRBD1	many	TRBJ1-2	CSASRDRGDYTF	TGCAGTGCTTCCCGGGACAGGGGGGACTACACCTTC
TRBV20-1	TRBD2	NA	TRBJ2-1	CSATPAGGTSGQSGEQFF	TGCAGTGCTACCCCAGCGGGGGGCACTTCCGGGCAATCCGGTGAGCAGTTCTTC
TRBV9	NA	many	TRBJ2-4	CASSVTAVRAKNIQYF	TGTGCCAGCAGCGTAACCGCCGTTAGGGCCAAAAACATTCAGTACTTC
TRBV20-1	TRBD1	many	TRBJ2-7	CSADRQGTVYEQYF	TGCAGTGCTGACAGACAGGGGACAGTCTACGAGCAGTACTTC
TRBV12-5	NA	many	TRBJ1-2	CASGLDGKNYGYTF	TGTGCTAGTGGTTTGGACGGGAAAAACTATGGCTACACCTTC
TRBV5-6	NA	NA	TRBJ2-3	CASSLAGRAHTDTQYF	TGTGCCAGCAGCTTGGCCGGGCGGGCCCACACAGATACGCAGTATTTT
TRBV11-2	TRBD1	many	TRBJ2-2	CASSLRGQGAVGELFF	TGTGCCAGCAGTTTAAGGGGACAGGGGGCCGTCGGGGAGCTGTTTTTT
TRBV12-5	TRBD2	many	TRBJ2-2	CASGFTLPRRVAGRSTGELFF	TGTGCTAGTGGTTTCACTCTCCCCCGGAGGGTAGCGGGAAGGTCCACCGGGGAGCTGTTTTTT
TRBV7-2	NA	few	TRBJ1-3	CASSLGRLSGNTIYF	TGTGCCAGCAGCTTAGGCCGGCTCTCTGGAAACACCATATATTTT
TRBV19	NA	few	TRBJ1-1	CASSINHGEAFF	TGTGCCAGTAGTATAAATCACGGTGAAGCTTTCTTT
TRBV27	NA	many	TRBJ2-2	CASSPLGAGNTGELFF	TGTGCCAGCAGTCCACTAGGTGCGGGGAACACCGGGGAGCTGTTTTTT
TRBV2	TRBD1	few	TRBJ2-4	CASLWLQGDIQYF	TGTGCCAGCCTGTGGCTCCAGGGGGACATTCAGTACTTC
TRBV20-1	TRBD1	many	TRBJ2-5	CSAREGTGGFQETQYF	TGCAGTGCTAGAGAGGGGACAGGGGGTTTCCAAGAGACCCAGTACTTC
TRBV6-1	NA	many	TRBJ1-2	CASSASRDTALYGYTF	TGTGCCAGCAGCGCGTCCCGGGACACAGCCCTCTATGGCTACACCTTC
TRBV20-1	NA	many	TRBJ1-4	CSAQVGGHEKLFF	TGCAGTGCCCAAGTCGGGGGGCATGAAAAACTGTTTTTT
TRBV4-1	NA	few	TRBJ2-5	CASSQVYIGLGETQYF	TGCGCCAGCAGCCAAGTTTATATTGGGCTGGGGGAGACCCAGTACTTC
TRBV6-5	TRBD1	many	TRBJ2-7	CASSYRDRYEQYF	TGTGCCAGCAGTTACCGGGACAGGTACGAGCAGTACTTC
TRBV7-9	NA	NA	TRBJ1-6	CASSQGRMQGSSYNSPLHF	TGTGCCAGCAGCCAGGGTAGGATGCAGGGGAGCTCCTATAATTCACCCCTCCACTTT
TRBV20-1	NA	many	TRBJ2-7	CSARFDNEQYF	TGCAGTGCTAGGTTTGACAACGAGCAGTACTTC
TRBV3-1	NA	few	TRBJ2-1	CASSQEWQGGDEQFF	TGTGCCAGCAGCCAAGAATGGCAAGGGGGGGATGAGCAGTTCTTC
TRBV20-1	NA	NA	TRBJ1-1	CSAPEEADTEAFF	TGCAGTGCCCCCGAGGAGGCAGACACTGAAGCTTTCTTT
TRBV19	NA	few	TRBJ2-7	CASSIGRSEQYF	TGTGCCAGTAGTATCGGTCGTAGCGAGCAGTACTTC
TRBV14	NA	NA	TRBJ2-2	CASSQDLEGELFF	TGTGCCAGCAGCCAAGATTTAGAAGGGGAGCTGTTTTTT
TRBV6-2/TRBV6-3	NA	NA	TRBJ2-5	CASSLTGTNGETQYF	TGTGCCAGCAGTCTCACCGGGACCAACGGGGAGACCCAGTACTTC
TRBV5-1	TRBD1	many	TRBJ1-5	CASSLDTGAHQPQHF	TGCGCCAGCAGCTTGGATACAGGGGCCCATCAGCCCCAGCATTTT
TRBV7-6	TRBD1	NA	TRBJ2-1	CASRAPGTGQYNEQFF	TGTGCCAGCAGGGCTCCCGGGACAGGGCAATACAATGAGCAGTTCTTC
TRBV11-2	TRBD1	many	TRBJ1-1	CASSSPGGYAFF	TGTGCCAGCAGCTCGCCAGGGGGCTATGCTTTCTTT
TRBV6-2/TRBV6-3	TRBD2	many	TRBJ2-5	CASSVTSGSPPETQYF	TGTGCCAGCAGTGTTACTAGCGGGAGCCCCCCCGAGACCCAGTACTTC
TRBV5-6	NA	many	TRBJ1-1	CASSLNHGGGTEAFF	TGTGCCAGCAGCTTGAATCATGGAGGAGGGACTGAAGCTTTCTTT
TRBV25-1	TRBD1	few	TRBJ1-1	CASSGYRGLTEAFF	TGTGCCAGCAGTGGCTACAGGGGGCTAACTGAAGCTTTCTTT